The entry that follows covers one T cell receptor beta chain sequence. Its antigen is as yet unknown. This sample was included in a study of blood T cells in healthy people across ages. It was with a sample-barcoded 5' primer and a J-beta primer mix that a second PCR of about 7 to 12 cycles was run. TCRdb re-called the 5' RACE reads with MiXCR, one entry per CDR3 protein. This repertoire shows approximately 780,000 distinct CDR3 sequences, under 30% found once; its top ten account for over 2.5%. Isolation of PBMCs gave at least 6 million cells per sample. The CDR3 is 17 amino acids. V was clipped by 9 bases and J by 2 bases; unmatched bases: 14. Germline V gene sequence: CDR1 SGHTA, CDR2 FQGTGA. Whole-study results and caveats: Long-lived donors exceeded aged donors in naive CD4+ cells and diversity.

A further study also used this sample, focusing on T cells of mothers and their children.

The chain employs TRBV7-3 and TRBJ2-1; TRBD2 matches 9 bases. The receptor comes from a boy aged 5-17 years in good health. The sequencing sample was made of blood. The CDR3 DNA reads TGTGCCAGAGTAATGGGCGGGGGGGGAGACGCCTACAATGAGCAGTTCTTC. Its translation is CARVMGGGGDAYNEQFF. Full variable domain (remainder filled in from reference TRBV7-3 and TRBJ2-1): GAGVSQTPSNKVTEKGKYVELRCDPISGHTALYWYRQSLGQGPEFLIYFQGTGAADDSGLPNDRFFAVRPEGSVSTLKIQRTERGDSAVYLCARVMGGGGDAYNEQFFGPGTRLTVL.